A single sample gave rise to the 19 T cell receptor beta chains below, sequenced in a study of blood T cell repertoires in COVID-19. Method: immunoSEQ multiplex PCR; TCRdb's copy keeps in-frame clones and lacks some. The table has 210,000 or so clones, approximately 81% seen once. The material sequenced was PBMCs or T cells enriched from blood (not recorded which). All receptors come from a woman aged 50 to 60 with acute COVID-19.

The chain is built from TRBV6-6 and TRBJ1-5; 8 nucleotides line up with TRBD1. CDR3 length equals 16 residues. CDR1 and CDR2 from the germline V gene are MNHNY and SVGAGI (reference sequence). With V trimmed by 5 bases and J by 4 bases, 10 bases remained unmatched. This CDR3 is CASSRTPGQENQPQHF. DNA for the CDR3: TGTGCCAGCAGTCGTACCCCGGGACAGGAAAATCAGCCCCAGCATTTT.

The V and J genes are TRBV7-3 and TRBJ2-7; 9 bases are shared with TRBD2. V lost 5 bases, J lost 7 bases, and 15 bases stayed unmatched. Per germline, CDR1 SGHTA and CDR2 FQGTGA. This CDR3 spans 16 amino acids. CDR3 residues: CASSTRGGSGRYEQYF. The CDR3 nucleotides are TGTGCCAGCAGCACACGGGGCGGTAGCGGGAGATATGAGCAGTACTTC.

This chain uses TRBV7-2 with TRBJ2-1, with 8 bases identical to TRBD2. V lost 3 bases to trimming and J lost 6 bases; unmatched junction nucleotides: 10. In germline, CDR1 is SGHTA, CDR2 FQGNSA. The CDR3 covers 16 residues. CDR3 coding DNA: TGTGCCAGCAGCTTTGTATCCAGCGGGAGTCCCAATGAGCAGTTCTTC. This codes for CASSFVSSGSPNEQFF.

The genes are TRBV7-2 and TRBJ2-3, with TRBD2 identical over 14 bases. CDR1 SGHTA and CDR2 FQGNSA come from the germline V gene. The CDR3 is 18 amino acids. After removal of 5 bases from V and 5 bases from J, the junction contained 12 bases not matched to a gene. CDR3 loop: CASSPGTSGSWGVDTQYF. DNA for the CDR3: TGTGCCAGCAGCCCCGGGACTAGCGGGAGTTGGGGGGTAGATACGCAGTATTTT.

CDR3 region: CASSSRTGGVSLHNEQFF. CDR3 bases: TGTGCCAGCAGCTCACGGACAGGGGGTGTAAGTCTCCACAATGAGCAGTTCTTC. The V call is TRBV7-2, the J call TRBJ2-1, with TRBD1 identical over 10 bases. The germline gives CDR1 SGHTA, CDR2 FQGNSA. J lost 5 bases, V lost 4 bases, and 14 bases had no gene match. The CDR3 contains 18 residues.

The V gene is TRBV28, the J gene TRBJ2-3; maybe TRBD1 (6 bases). The CDR3 contains 13 residues. V was trimmed by 9 bases and J by 3 bases, leaving 13 bases between them. Germline-derived CDR1 and CDR2 are MDHEN and SYDVKM. This CDR3 reads CASRTAFTDTQYF. DNA for the CDR3: TGTGCCAGTCGGACAGCCTTTACAGATACGCAGTATTTT.

V gene TRBV2 combines with J gene TRBJ1-3; TRBD1 is a possible D gene (5 bases). Germline lookup yields CDR1 SNHLY and CDR2 FYNNEI. V lost 2 bases and J lost 9, with 11 bases in between. CDR3 length: 13 amino acids. The CDR3 region has the DNA TGTGCCAGCAGTGAACAGGGTTCGAGCACCATATATTTT. Protein product: CASSEQGSSTIYF. The full variable domain, its missing parts supplied by reference TRBV2 and TRBJ1-3, is EPEVTQTPSHQVTQMGQEVILRCVPISNHLYFYWYRQILGQKVEFLVSFYNNEISEKSEIFDDQFSVERPDGSNFTLKIRSTKLEDSAMYFCASSEQGSSTIYFGEGSWLTVV.

This clone was picked up many times. This chain links TRBV19 with TRBJ2-7; D remains unclear. The CDR3 is 14 residues long. Looked up from germline, CDR1 is LNHDA and CDR2 is SQIVND (reference sequence). V was trimmed by 1 base and J by 0 bases, leaving 7 bases between them. The CDR3 is CASSIGVNSYEQYF. As DNA, the CDR3 is TGTGCCAGTAGTATAGGAGTAAACTCCTACGAGCAGTACTTC.

The J gene is TRBJ1-5, the V gene TRBV27, with 7 positions matching TRBD1. V lost 6 bases to trimming and J lost 2 bases; unmatched junction nucleotides: 4. There are 14 residues in the CDR3. Germline V gene data show CDR1 as MNHEY and CDR2 as SMNVEV (reference sequence). The CDR3 loop reads CASRKGQGNQPQHF. DNA for the CDR3: TGTGCCAGCAGGAAAGGACAGGGCAATCAGCCCCAGCATTTT.

This clone was recorded only once. The CDR3 spells CASSRNYEQYF. CDR3 DNA sequence: TGTGCCAGCAGCAGAAACTACGAGCAGTACTTC. The chain couples TRBV28 to TRBJ2-7; D remains ambiguous. The V gene lost 6 bases and the J gene lost 3 bases, with 6 bases spanning the gap. The germline V gene has CDR1 MDHEN and CDR2 SYDVKM. The CDR3 loop spans 11 amino acids.

This chain links TRBV6-2 or TRBV6-3 with TRBJ1-1, with D perhaps matching TRBD1 (6 bases). This CDR3 spans 18 amino acids. Looked up from germline, CDR1 is MNHEY and CDR2 is SVGEGT. V dropped 5 bases and J dropped 0 bases, with 22 bases sitting between them. The CDR3 protein is CASSNQGSRGTLNTEAFF. CDR3 bases: TGTGCCAGCAGTAACCAGGGCTCGAGGGGGACATTGAACACTGAAGCTTTCTTT.

This rearrangement joins TRBV5-6 to TRBJ2-3; TRBD2 matches at 9 bases. Per germline, CDR1 SGHDT and CDR2 YYEEEE. Unmatched junction bases numbered 9, after V lost 3 bases and J lost 4 bases. CDR3 length: 16 amino acids. CDR3 in amino acids: CASSWNAGGLPDTQYF. The CDR3 nucleotides read TGTGCCAGCAGCTGGAACGCGGGGGGGCTCCCAGATACGCAGTATTTT.

V is TRBV11-2 and J is TRBJ2-7, with no clear D. The length of the CDR3 is 15 residues. The germline V gene encodes CDR1 SGHAT and CDR2 FQNNGV. Deletions cut 0 bases from V and 2 bases from J, with 11 bases between. CDR3 region: CASSLESARPYEQYF. Written as DNA, the CDR3 is TGTGCCAGCAGCTTAGAATCGGCTAGACCCTACGAGCAGTACTTC.

V is TRBV19 and J is TRBJ2-1, with 9 bases matching TRBD2. The CDR3 is 14 residues long. Per the germline V gene, CDR1 is LNHDA and CDR2 is SQIVND (reference sequence). V dropped 6 bases and J dropped 7; count of bases not matched to a gene: 7. The CDR3 nucleotides read TGTGCCAGTAGCGAAGCGGGAGGATGGAATGAGCAGTTCTTC. Translation gives CASSEAGGWNEQFF.

The gene calls are TRBV4-1 and TRBJ1-3; a weak D match, TRBD1 (5 bases). Per germline, CDR1 MGHRA and CDR2 YSYEKL. Trimming left V 0 bases short and J 0 bases short, with 27 bases between. The CDR3 runs 22 residues. The CDR3 reads CASSQDIRVANLKNYSGNTIYF. In DNA form, the CDR3 reads TGCGCCAGCAGCCAAGATATCAGGGTAGCCAATCTAAAAAATTACTCTGGAAACACCATATATTTT.

This clone was recorded a few times. This chain joins TRBV5-8 and TRBJ2-7, with unresolved D. The CDR3 is made up of 15 amino acids. Germline lookup yields CDR1 SGHTS and CDR2 YDEGEE. V was cut by 2 bases and J by 6 bases, with 18 bases left in between. In DNA, the CDR3 is TGTGCCAGCAGCTTACAGAAAGGATCCCTATTCGAGCAGTACTTC. Translation gives CASSLQKGSLFEQYF.

The rearrangement uses TRBV27 and TRBJ2-5; 7 bases map to TRBD2. From germline, CDR1 is MNHEY and CDR2 SMNVEV (reference sequence). Trimming cost V 0 bases and J 2 bases; bases outside gene matches: 6. The CDR3 sequence is 16 residues long. CDR3 DNA: TGTGCCAGCAGTTTATCGGTGCGGGAGTATCAAGAGACCCAGTACTTC. As protein: CASSLSVREYQETQYF.

J is TRBJ1-1 and V is TRBV2, with a tentative D call TRBD1 (5 bases). This CDR3 is 12 amino acids long. V was shortened by 3 bases and J by 7 bases, with 9 bases between the two germline ends. The germline CDR1 and CDR2 sequences are SNHLY and FYNNEI. Here the CDR3 reads CASSDQGYEAFF. The CDR3 DNA reads as TGTGCCAGCAGTGATCAGGGATATGAAGCTTTCTTT.

The rearrangement joins TRBV7-3 to TRBJ1-1, with D tentatively TRBD1 (5 bases). Germline V gives CDR1 SGHTA, CDR2 FQGTGA. The CDR3 consists of 15 residues. Trimming pared 5 bases from V and 4 bases from J, leaving 17 bases between. CDR3 residues: CASSLSGGLGTEAFF. As DNA, the CDR3 is TGTGCCAGCAGCCTTAGTGGGGGGTTAGGCACTGAAGCTTTCTTT.